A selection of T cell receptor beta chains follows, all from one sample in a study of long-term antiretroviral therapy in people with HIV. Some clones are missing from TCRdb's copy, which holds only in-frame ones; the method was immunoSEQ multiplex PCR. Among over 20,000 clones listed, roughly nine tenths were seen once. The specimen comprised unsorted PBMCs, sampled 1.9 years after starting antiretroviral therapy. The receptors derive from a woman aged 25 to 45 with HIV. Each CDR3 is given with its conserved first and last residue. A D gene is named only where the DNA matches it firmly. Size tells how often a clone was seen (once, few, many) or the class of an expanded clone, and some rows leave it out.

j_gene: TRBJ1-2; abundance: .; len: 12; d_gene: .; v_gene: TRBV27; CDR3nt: TGTGCCACCAGTTCGGAGGGCATTGGCTACACCTTC; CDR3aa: CATSSEGIGYTF
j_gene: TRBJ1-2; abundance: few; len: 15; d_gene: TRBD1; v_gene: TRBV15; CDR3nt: TGTGCCACCAGCAGGACCGGGACAGCATCGAGAGGCTACACCTTC; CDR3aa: CATSRTGTASRGYTF
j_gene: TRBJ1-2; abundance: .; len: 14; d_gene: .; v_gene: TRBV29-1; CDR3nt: TGCAGCGTTTCTGATCCACACCTAAGCTATGGCTACACCTTC; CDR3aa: CSVSDPHLSYGYTF
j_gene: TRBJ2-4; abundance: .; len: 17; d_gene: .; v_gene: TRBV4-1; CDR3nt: TGCGCCAGCAGCCAACCCTGGCGGAACGGGGTAAGGGACATTCAGTACTTC; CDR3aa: CASSQPWRNGVRDIQYF
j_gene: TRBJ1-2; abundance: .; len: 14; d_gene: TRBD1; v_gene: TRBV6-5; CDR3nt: TGTGCCAGCAGAGTTACTGAGACAGGGGAAGGCTACACCTTC; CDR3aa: CASRVTETGEGYTF
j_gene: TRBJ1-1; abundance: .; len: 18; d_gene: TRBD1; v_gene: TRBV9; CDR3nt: TGTGCCAGCAGCGTAGCCCGGGGGGACAGGGGCCGAAACACTGAAGCTTTCTTT; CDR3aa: CASSVARGDRGRNTEAFF
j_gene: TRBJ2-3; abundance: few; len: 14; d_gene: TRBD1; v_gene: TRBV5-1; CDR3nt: TGCGCCAGCAGCTTGGGACAGGGACCCGATACGCAGTATTTT; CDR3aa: CASSLGQGPDTQYF
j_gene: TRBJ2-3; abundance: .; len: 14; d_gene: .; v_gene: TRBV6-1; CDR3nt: TGTGCCACCCACGACCGAGGGGGGACAGATACGCAGTATTTT; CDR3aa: CATHDRGGTDTQYF
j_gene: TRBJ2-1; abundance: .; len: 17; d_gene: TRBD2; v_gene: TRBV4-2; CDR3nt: TGTGCCAGCAGCCTCCACCCTGGGACTAGCTCCTACAATGAGCAGTTCTTC; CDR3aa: CASSLHPGTSSYNEQFF
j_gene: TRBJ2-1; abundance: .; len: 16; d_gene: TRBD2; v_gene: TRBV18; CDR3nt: TGTGCCAGCTCACTGGGACTAGCGGAAAACTCCAATGAGCAGTTCTTC; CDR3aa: CASSLGLAENSNEQFF
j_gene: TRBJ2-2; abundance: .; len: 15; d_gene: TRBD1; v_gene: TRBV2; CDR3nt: TGTGCCAGCAGGGACAGGGCTGCGAACACCGGGGAGCTGTTTTTT; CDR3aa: CASRDRAANTGELFF
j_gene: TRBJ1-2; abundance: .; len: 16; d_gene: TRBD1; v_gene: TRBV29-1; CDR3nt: TGCAGCGTTGAAGTTCTCAGGGGGGGCAGGGACTATGGCTACACCTTC; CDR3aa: CSVEVLRGGRDYGYTF
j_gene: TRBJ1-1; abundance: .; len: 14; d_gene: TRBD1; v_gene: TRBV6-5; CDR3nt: TGTGCCAGCATACCCACGGGACAGTTCACTGAAGCTTTCTTT; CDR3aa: CASIPTGQFTEAFF
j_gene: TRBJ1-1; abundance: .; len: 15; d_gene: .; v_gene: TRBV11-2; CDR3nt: TGTGCCAGCAGCTTTTTCTCAGCAGCTTACACTGAAGCTTTCTTT; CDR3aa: CASSFFSAAYTEAFF
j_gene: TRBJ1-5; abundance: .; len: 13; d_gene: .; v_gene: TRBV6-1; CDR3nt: TGTGCCAGCAGTGAATGGAGGGAACAGCCCCAGCATTTT; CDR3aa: CASSEWREQPQHF
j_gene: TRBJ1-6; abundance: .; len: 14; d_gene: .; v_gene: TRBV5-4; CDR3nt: TGTGCCAGCAGTTTGGGACACTTTAATTCACCCCTCCACTTT; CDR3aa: CASSLGHFNSPLHF
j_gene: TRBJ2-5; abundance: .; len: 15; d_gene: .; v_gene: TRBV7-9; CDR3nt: TGTGCCAGCAGCCCATCGACACAGCCTCGGGAGACCCAGTACTTC; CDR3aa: CASSPSTQPRETQYF
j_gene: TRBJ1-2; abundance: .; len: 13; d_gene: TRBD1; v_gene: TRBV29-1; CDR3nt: TGCAGCGCTCGGACAGGGGAAAACTATGGCTACACCTTC; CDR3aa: CSARTGENYGYTF
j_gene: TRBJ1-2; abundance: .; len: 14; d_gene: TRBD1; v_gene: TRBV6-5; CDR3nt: TGTGCCAGCAGACTACAGGGGGTTGGCGGGGGCTACACCTTC; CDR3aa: CASRLQGVGGGYTF
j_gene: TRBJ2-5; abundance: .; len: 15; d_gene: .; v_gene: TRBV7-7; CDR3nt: TGTGCCAGCAGCCGTAGTCTTTCTGCGGGGGAGACCCAGTACTTC; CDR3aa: CASSRSLSAGETQYF
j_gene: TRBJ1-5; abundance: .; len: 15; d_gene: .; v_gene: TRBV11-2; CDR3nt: TGTGCCAGCAGCCGGGACGGGAATAGCAATCAGCCCCAGCATTTT; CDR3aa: CASSRDGNSNQPQHF
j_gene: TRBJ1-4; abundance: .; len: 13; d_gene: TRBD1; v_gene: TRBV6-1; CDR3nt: TGTGCCGGGTCGACAGGGGTGGGTGAAAAACTGTTTTTT; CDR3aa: CAGSTGVGEKLFF
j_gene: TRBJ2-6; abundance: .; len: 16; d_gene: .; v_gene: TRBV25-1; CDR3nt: TGTGCCAGCAGTGAATGGAAGGACTCTGGGGCCAACGTCCTGACTTTC; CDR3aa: CASSEWKDSGANVLTF
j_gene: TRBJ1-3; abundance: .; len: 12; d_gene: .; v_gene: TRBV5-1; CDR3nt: TGCGCCAGCAGCCTGTTTGGAAACACCATATATTTT; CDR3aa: CASSLFGNTIYF
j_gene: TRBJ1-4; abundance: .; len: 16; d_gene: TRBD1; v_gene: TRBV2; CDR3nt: TGTGCCAGCAGTGGCCCTACAGGGGCGGATAGTGAAAAACTGTTTTTT; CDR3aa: CASSGPTGADSEKLFF
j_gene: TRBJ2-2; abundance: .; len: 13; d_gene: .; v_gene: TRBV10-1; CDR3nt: TGCGCCAGCAGTGATCGGCGGCGCGGGGAGCTGTTTTTT; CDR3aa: CASSDRRRGELFF
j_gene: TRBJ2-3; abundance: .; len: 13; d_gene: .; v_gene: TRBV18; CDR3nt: TGTGCCAGCTCACCATCCGAGGAGAACGGGCAGTATTTT; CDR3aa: CASSPSEENGQYF
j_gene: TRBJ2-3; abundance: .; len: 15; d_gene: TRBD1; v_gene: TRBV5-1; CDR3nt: TGCGCCAGCAGGGACGGGACAGGGAGCACAGATACGCAGTATTTT; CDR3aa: CASRDGTGSTDTQYF
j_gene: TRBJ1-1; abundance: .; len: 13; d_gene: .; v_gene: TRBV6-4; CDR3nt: TGTGCCAGCAGTGCCGGGATGAACACTGAAGCTTTCTTT; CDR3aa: CASSAGMNTEAFF
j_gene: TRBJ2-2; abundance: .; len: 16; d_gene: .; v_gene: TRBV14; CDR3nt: TGTGCCAGCAGCCCCTTAGGTTCCCTGAACACCGGGGAGCTGTTTTTT; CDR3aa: CASSPLGSLNTGELFF
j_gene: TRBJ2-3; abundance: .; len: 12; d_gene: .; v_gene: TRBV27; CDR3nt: TGTGCCAGCAGTTTGGAGGGGGATACGCAGTATTTT; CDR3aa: CASSLEGDTQYF
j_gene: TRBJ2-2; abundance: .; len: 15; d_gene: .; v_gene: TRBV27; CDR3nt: TGTGCCAGCAGTTTAGGGGTCGCGCCAACCGGGGAGCTGTTTTTT; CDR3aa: CASSLGVAPTGELFF
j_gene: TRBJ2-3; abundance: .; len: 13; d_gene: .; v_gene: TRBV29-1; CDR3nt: TGCAGCGCCCGGTGGCAGGGAACAGATACGCAGTATTTT; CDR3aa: CSARWQGTDTQYF
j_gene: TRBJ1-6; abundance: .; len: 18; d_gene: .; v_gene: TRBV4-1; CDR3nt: TGCGCCAGCAGCCAAAAATTGGCACCTTCACCCGATAATTCACCCCTCCACTTT; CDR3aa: CASSQKLAPSPDNSPLHF
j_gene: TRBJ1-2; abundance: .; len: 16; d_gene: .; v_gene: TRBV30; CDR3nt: TGTGCCTGGACCGTAGATCGGTTGGGAAATAACTATGGCTACACCTTC; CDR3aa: CAWTVDRLGNNYGYTF
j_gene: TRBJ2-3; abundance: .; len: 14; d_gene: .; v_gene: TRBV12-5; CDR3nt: TGTGCTAGTGGCCTTAGGTCTGGCACAGATACGCAGTATTTT; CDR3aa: CASGLRSGTDTQYF
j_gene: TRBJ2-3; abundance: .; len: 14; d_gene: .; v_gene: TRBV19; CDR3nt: TGTGCCAGTAGTAATGGGCCTAGCACAGATACGCAGTATTTT; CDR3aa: CASSNGPSTDTQYF